This TCR beta chain was retrieved from a study of shared clonotypes between healthy human individuals. Study details: The donor group consisted of two women and three men, aged 18 to 49. Each donor contributed plates that comprised three CD4 naive, three CD4 memory, two CD8 naive and one CD8 memory. Study-level points and caveats: The study's rarefaction showed incomplete sorted-subset sequencing despite large depth. Estimated richness was generally greater in naive than memory subsets.

CDR3 size: 13 residues. Germline trimming cut 6 bases from V and 4 bases from J; bases unmatched to any gene: 5. Germline V CDR1 and CDR2: MGHDK, SYGVNS. As to this clone: Its antigen is unidentified.

The assay was immunoSEQ multiplex PCR, and TCRdb's table has in-frame clones only and misses some. The data contain roughly 2.2 million clones, over 85% of them singletons. The origin of this receptor is a man in his late teens or twenties in good health. Some clones in this sample may be carry-over from other donors' samples. Sequencing input: naive CD4+ T cells from PBMCs. Specified subset: CD45RA+ positively selected. J is TRBJ1-2 and V is TRBV25-1; 7 positions match TRBD1. The CDR3 region is CASSQGEVYGYTF. The CDR3, as DNA: TGTGCCAGCAGCCAGGGGGAGGTCTATGGCTACACCTTC.